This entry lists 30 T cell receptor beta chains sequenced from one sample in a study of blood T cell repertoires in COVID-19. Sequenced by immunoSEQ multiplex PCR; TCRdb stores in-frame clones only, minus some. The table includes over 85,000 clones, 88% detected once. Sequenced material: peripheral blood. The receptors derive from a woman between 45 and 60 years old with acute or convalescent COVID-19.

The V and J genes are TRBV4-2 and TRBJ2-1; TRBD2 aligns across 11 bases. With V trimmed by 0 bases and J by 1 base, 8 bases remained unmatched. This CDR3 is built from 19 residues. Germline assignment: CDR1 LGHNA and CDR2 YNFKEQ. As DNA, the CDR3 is TGTGCCAGCAGCCAAGATGGGACTAGCGGAGTGGGGTCCTACAATGAGCAGTTCTTC. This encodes CASSQDGTSGVGSYNEQFF.

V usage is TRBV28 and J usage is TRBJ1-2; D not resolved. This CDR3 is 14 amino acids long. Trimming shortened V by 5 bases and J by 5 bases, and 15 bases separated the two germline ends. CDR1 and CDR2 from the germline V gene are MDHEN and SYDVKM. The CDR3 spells CASSLSPPPYGYTF. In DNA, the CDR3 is TGTGCCAGCAGTCTAAGCCCCCCCCCTTATGGCTACACCTTC.

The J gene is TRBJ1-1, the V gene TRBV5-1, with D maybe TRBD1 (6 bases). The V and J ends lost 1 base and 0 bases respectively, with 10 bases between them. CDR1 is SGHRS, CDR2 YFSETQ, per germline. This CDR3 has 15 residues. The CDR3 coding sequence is TGCGCCAGCAGCTTGAATACAGGGTTGAACACTGAAGCTTTCTTT. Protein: CASSLNTGLNTEAFF.

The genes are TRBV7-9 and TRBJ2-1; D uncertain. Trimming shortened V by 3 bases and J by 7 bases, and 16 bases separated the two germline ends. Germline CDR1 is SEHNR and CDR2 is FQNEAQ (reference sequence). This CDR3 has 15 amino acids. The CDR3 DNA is TGTGCCAGCAGCTTCCCTATCGGGTCCTGGAATGAGCAGTTCTTC. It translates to CASSFPIGSWNEQFF.

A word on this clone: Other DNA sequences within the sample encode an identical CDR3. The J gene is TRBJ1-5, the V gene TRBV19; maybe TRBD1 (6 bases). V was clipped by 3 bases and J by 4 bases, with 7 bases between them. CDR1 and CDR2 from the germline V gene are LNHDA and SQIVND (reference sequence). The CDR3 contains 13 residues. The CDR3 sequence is CASSIRGNQPQHF. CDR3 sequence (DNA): TGTGCCAGTAGTATCAGGGGAAATCAGCCCCAGCATTTT.

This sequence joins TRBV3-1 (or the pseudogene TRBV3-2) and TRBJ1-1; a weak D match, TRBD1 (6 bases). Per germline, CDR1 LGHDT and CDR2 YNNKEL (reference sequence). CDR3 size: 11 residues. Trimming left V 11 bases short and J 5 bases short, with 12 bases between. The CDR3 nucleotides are TGTGCCGTCCGGGGGGCAACTGAAGCTTTCTTT. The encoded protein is CAVRGATEAFF.

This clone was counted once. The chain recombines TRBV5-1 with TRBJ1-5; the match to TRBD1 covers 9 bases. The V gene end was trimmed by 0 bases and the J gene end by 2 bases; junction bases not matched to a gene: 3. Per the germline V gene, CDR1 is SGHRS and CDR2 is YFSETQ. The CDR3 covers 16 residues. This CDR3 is CASSLVRDRGNQPQHF. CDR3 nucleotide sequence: TGCGCCAGCAGCTTGGTTCGGGACAGGGGCAATCAGCCCCAGCATTTT.

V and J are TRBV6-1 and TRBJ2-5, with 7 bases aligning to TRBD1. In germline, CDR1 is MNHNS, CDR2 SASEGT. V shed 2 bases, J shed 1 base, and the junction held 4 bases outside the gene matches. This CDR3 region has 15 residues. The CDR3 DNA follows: TGTGCCAGCAGTGAACGACAGGGCCTCCAAGAGACCCAGTACTTC. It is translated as CASSERQGLQETQYF.

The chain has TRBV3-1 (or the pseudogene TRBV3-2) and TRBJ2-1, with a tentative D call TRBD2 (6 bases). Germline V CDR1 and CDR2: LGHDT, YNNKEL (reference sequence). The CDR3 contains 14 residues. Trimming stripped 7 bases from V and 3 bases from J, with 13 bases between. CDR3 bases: TGTGCCAGCACTCGGGGGAGTTACTACAATGAGCAGTTCTTC. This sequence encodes CASTRGSYYNEQFF.

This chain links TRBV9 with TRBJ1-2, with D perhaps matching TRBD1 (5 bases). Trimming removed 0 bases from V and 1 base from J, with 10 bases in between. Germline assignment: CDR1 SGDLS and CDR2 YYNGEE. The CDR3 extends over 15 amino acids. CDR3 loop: CASSVGGRGNYGYTF. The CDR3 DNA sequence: TGTGCCAGCAGCGTAGGAGGAAGGGGTAACTATGGCTACACCTTC.

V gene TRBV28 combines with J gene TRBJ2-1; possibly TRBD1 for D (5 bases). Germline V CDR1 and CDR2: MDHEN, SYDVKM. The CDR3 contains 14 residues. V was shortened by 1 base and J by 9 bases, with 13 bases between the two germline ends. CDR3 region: CASSLSRARGEQFF. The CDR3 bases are TGTGCCAGCAGTTTATCCAGGGCTAGGGGTGAGCAGTTCTTC. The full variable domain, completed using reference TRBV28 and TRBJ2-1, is DVKVTQSSRYLVKRTGEKVFLECVQDMDHENMFWYRQDPGLGLRLIYFSYDVKMKEKGDIPEGYSVSREKKERFSLILESASTNQTSMYLCASSLSRARGEQFFGPGTRLTVL.

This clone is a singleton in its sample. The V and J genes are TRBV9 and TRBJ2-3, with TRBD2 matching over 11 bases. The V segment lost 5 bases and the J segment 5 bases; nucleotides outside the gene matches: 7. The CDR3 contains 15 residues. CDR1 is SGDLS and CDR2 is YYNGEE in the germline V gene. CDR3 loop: CASRTGLAEEDTQYF. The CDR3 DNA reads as TGTGCCAGCAGGACGGGACTAGCGGAAGAAGATACGCAGTATTTT.

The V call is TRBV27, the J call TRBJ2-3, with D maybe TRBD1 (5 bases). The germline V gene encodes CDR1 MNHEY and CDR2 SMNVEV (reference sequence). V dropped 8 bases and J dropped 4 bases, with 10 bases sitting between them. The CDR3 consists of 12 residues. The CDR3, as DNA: TGTGCCAGCCGGACAAGGGCAGATACGCAGTATTTT. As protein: CASRTRADTQYF.

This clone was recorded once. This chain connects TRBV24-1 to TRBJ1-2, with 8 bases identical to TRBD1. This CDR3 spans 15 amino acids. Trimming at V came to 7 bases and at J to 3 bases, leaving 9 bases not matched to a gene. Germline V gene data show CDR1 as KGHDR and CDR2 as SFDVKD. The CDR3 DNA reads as TGTGCCACCAGATCTACAGGGGGGAGAGACTATGGCTACACCTTC. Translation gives CATRSTGGRDYGYTF.

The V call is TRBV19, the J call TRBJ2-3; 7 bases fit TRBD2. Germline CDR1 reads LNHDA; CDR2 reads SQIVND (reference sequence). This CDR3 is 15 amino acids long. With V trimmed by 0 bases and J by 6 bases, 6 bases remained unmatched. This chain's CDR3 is CASSIEPGAGDTQYF. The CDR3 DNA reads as TGTGCCAGTAGTATAGAGCCGGGAGCGGGGGATACGCAGTATTTT.

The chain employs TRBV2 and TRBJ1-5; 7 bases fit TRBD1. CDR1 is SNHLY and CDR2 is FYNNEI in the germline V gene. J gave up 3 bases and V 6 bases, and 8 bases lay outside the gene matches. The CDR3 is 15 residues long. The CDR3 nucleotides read TGTGCCAGCAGGGCCAGGGACAGTCCCAATCAGCCCCAGCATTTT. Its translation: CASRARDSPNQPQHF.

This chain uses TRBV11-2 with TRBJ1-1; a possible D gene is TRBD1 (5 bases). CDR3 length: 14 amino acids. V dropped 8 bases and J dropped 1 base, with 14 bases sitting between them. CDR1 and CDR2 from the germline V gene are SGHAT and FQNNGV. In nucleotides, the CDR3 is TGTGCCAGCGGTTTGGGTCAGGGGAACACTGAAGCTTTCTTT. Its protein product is CASGLGQGNTEAFF.

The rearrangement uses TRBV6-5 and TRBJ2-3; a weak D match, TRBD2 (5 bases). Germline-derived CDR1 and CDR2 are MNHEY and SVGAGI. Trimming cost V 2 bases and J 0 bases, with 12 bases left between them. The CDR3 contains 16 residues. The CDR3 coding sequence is TGTGCCAGCAGTTACAGGGCGGGCTCTAGCACAGATACGCAGTATTTT. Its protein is CASSYRAGSSTDTQYF.

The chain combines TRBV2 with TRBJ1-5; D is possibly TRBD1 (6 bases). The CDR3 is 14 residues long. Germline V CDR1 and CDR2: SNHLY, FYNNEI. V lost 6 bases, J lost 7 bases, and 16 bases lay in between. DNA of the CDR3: TGTGCCAGCAGGGCCCTACAGGGTTTCCAGCCCCAGCATTTT. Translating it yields CASRALQGFQPQHF.

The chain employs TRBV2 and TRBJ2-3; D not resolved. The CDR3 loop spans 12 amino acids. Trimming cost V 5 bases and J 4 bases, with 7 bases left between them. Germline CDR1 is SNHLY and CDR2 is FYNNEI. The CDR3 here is CASSLSADTQYF. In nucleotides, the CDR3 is TGTGCCAGCAGTCTAAGTGCAGATACGCAGTATTTT.

CDR3: CASSLEPLGLAGYVGNTGELFF. For the CDR3, the DNA is TGTGCCAGCAGCTTAGAGCCCCTGGGACTAGCGGGATATGTGGGGAACACCGGGGAGCTGTTTTTT. The J gene is TRBJ2-2, the V gene TRBV7-7; 13 bases are a match to TRBD2. CDR3 size: 22 residues. CDR1 and CDR2 from the germline V gene are SSHAT and FNYEAQ (reference sequence). J was trimmed by 1 base and V by 1 base; bases with no gene match: 15.

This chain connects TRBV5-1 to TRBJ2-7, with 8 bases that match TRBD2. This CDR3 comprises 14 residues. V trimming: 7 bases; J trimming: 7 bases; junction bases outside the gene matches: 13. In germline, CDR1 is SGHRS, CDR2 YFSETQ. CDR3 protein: CASSTGGTRLEQYF. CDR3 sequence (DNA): TGCGCCAGCTCTACGGGGGGGACTCGTTTGGAGCAGTACTTC.

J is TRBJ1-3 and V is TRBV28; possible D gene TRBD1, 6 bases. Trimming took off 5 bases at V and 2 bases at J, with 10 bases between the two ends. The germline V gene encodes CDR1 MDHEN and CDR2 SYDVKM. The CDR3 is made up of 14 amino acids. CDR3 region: CASSPGQPGNTIYF. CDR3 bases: TGTGCCAGCAGTCCCGGACAGCCTGGAAACACCATATATTTT.

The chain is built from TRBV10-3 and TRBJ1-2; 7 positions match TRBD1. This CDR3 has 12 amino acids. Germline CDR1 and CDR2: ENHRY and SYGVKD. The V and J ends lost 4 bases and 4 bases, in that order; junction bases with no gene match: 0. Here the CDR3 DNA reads TGTGCCATCAGTGGACAGGGCTATGGCTACACCTTC. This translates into CAISGQGYGYTF.

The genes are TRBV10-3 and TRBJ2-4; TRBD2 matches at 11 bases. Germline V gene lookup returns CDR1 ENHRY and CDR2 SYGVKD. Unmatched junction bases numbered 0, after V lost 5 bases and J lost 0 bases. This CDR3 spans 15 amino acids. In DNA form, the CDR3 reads TGTGCCATCAGTCTAGCGGGAGGAGCCAAAAACATTCAGTACTTC. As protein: CAISLAGGAKNIQYF.

CDR3 in amino acids: CASETASGQRTQYF. For the CDR3, the DNA is TGTGCCAGCGAGACGGCTAGCGGCCAAAGGACCCAGTACTTC. The V and J genes are TRBV6-5 and TRBJ2-5; 7 bases fit TRBD2. There are 14 residues in the CDR3. V shed 8 bases and J 7 bases; nucleotides not matched to a gene: 13. CDR1 and CDR2 (germline): MNHEY, SVGAGI.

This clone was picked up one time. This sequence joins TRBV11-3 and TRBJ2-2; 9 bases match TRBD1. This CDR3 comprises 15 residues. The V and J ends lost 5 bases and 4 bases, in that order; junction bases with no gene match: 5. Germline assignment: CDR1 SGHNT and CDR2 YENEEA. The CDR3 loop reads CASSHRDRATGELFF. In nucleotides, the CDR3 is TGTGCCAGCAGCCACCGGGACAGGGCCACCGGGGAGCTGTTTTTT.

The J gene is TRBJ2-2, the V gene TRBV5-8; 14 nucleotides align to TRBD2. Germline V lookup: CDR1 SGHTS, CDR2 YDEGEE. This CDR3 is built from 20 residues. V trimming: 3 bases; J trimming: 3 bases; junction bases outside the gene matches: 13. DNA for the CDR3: TGTGCCAGCAGCTGGGCTTCCGGGACTAGCGGGAGTAGTGACACCGGGGAGCTGTTTTTT. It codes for CASSWASGTSGSSDTGELFF.

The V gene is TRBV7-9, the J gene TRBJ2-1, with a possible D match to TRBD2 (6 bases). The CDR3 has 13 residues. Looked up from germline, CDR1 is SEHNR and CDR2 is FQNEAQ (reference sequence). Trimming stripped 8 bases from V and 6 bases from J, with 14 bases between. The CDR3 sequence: CASAEGGLNEQFF. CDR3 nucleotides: TGTGCCAGCGCCGAGGGAGGTCTCAATGAGCAGTTCTTC.

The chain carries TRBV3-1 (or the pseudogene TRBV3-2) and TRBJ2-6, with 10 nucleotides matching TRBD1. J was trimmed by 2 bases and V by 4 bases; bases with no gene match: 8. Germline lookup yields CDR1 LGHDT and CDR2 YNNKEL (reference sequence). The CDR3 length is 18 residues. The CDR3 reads CASSPTWGQGTGANVLTF. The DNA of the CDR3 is TGTGCCAGCAGCCCTACCTGGGGACAGGGGACTGGGGCCAACGTCCTGACTTTC.